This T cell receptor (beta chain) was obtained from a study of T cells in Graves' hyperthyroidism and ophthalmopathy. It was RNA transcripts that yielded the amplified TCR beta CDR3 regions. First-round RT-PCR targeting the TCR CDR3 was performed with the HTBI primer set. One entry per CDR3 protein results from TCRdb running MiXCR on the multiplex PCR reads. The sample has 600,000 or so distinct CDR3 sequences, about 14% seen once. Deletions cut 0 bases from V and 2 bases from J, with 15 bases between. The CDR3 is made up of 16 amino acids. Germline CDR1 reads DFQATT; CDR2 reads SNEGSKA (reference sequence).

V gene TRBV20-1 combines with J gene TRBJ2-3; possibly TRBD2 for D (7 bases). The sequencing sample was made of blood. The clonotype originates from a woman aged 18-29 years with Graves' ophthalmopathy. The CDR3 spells CSAREPGEGPTDTQYF. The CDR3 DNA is TGCAGTGCTAGAGAGCCAGGGGAGGGTCCCACAGATACGCAGTATTTT.